The clone carrying this TCR beta chain is medium-sized (0.01 to 0.1%) by share. Its specificity is unknown. The record originates from a study of vaccination and CD4 T cells after COVID-19. Overall study findings and caveats: Post-vaccination reactive clonotypes (median approximately 38) did not differ significantly from post-infection (21).

Noted treatment: roughly 11-day PBMC culture with coronavirus spike peptide pools or control peptides (ViraFEST assay). Per the germline V gene, CDR1 is MNHEY and CDR2 is SMNVEV (reference sequence). The CDR3 runs to 13 residues. Between the trimmed V and J ends, which lost 8 bases and 5 bases, there was a span of 10 bases. The Oncomine TCR Beta short-read assay sequenced DNA from cultured CD4+ T cells. One entry per CDR3 protein results from TCRdb running MiXCR on the PCR reads. The data contain fewer than 25,000 distinct CDR3 sequences, 45% to 60% of them seen just once; the ten biggest clones take up about 5%.

What was sequenced was CD4+ T cells from blood, cultured in vitro. The J gene is TRBJ1-6, the V gene TRBV27; D is ambiguous. This TCR derives from a human donor who had recovered from COVID-19. CDR3 loop: CASRNGNNSPLHF. Written as DNA, the CDR3 is TGTGCCAGCCGAAACGGGAATAATTCACCCCTCCACTTT.